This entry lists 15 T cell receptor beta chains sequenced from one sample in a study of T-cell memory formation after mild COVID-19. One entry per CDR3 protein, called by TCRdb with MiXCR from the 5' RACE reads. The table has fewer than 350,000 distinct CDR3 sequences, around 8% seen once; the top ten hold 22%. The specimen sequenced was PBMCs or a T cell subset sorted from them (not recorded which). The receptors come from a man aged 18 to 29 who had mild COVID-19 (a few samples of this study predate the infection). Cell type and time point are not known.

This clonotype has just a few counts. The CDR3 DNA is TGTGCCAGTAGTAAACGGGGGGGCCTGGGCGAGCAGTACGTC. The encoded protein is CASSKRGGLGEQYV. The chain is built from TRBV19 and TRBJ2-7; 8 nucleotides agree with TRBD2. There are 14 residues in the CDR3. V lost 4 bases and J lost 6; bases outside the gene matches: 8. CDR1 is LNHDA and CDR2 is SQIVND in the germline V gene (reference sequence).

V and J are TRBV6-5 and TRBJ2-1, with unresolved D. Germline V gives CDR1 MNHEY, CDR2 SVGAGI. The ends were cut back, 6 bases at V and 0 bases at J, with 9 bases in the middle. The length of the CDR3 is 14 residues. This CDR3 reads CASRLGNSYNEQFF. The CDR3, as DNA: TGTGCCAGCAGGCTAGGAAACTCCTACAATGAGCAGTTCTTC.

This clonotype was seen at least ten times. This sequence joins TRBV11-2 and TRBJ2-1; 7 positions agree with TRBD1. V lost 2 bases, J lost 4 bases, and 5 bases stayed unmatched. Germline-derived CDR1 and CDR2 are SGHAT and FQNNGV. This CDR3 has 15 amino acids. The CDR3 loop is CASSLSTGKYNEQFF. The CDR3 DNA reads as TGTGCCAGCAGCTTATCGACAGGGAAATACAATGAGCAGTTCTTC.

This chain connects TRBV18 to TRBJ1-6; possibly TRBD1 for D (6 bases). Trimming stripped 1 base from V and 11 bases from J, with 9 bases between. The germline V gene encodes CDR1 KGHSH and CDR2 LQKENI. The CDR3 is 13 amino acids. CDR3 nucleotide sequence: TGTGCCAGCTCACCACTTACAGGGCCACCCCTCCACTTT. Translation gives CASSPLTGPPLHF.

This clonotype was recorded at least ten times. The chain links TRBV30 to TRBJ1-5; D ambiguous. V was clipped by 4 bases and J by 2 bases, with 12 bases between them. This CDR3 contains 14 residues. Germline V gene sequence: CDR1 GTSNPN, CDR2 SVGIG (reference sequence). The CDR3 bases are TGTGCCTGGACGGAGGGCGCGGGCAATCAGCCCCAGCATTTT. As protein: CAWTEGAGNQPQHF.

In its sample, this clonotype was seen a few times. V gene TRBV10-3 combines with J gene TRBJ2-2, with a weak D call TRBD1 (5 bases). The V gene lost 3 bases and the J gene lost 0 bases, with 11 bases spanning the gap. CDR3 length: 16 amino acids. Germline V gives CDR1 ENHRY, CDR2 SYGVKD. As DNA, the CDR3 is TGTGCCATCAGTGACAGGGAAGCTGCGAACACCGGGGAGCTGTTTTTT. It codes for CAISDREAANTGELFF.

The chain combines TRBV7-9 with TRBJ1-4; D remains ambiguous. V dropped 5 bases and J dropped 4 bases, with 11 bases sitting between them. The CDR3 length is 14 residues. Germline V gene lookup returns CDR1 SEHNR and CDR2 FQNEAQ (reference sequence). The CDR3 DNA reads TGTGCCAGCAGCCCCCTTCGGGGTAATGAAAAACTGTTTTTT. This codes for CASSPLRGNEKLFF.

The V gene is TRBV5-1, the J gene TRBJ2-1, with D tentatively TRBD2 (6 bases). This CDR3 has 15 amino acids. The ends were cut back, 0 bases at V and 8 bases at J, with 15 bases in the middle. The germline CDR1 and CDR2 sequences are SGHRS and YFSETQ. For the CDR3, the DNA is TGCGCCAGCAGCTTGGCTCTAGCGTCCTGGGATGAGCAGTTCTTC. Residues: CASSLALASWDEQFF.

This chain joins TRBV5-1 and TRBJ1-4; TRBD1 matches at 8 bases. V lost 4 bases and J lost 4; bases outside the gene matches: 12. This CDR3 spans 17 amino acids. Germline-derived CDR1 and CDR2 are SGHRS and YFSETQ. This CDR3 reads CASSPGQRTGLNEKLFF. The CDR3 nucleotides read TGCGCCAGCAGCCCCGGCCAGCGGACAGGGCTTAATGAAAAACTGTTTTTT.

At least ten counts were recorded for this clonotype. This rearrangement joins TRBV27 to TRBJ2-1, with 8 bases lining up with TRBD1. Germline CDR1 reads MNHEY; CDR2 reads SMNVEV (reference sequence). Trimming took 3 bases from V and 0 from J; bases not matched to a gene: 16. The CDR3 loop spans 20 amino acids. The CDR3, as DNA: TGTGCCAGCAGTTTCCCCAGGGGGCGTGGAACTGTCCGCTCCTACAATGAGCAGTTCTTC. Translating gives CASSFPRGRGTVRSYNEQFF.

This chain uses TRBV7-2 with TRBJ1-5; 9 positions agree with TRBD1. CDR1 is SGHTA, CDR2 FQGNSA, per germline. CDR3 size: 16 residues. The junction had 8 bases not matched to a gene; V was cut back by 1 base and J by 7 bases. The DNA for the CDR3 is TGTGCCAGCAGCTTAGAGGGACAGGGTTTGAGGCAGCCCCAGCATTTT. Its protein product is CASSLEGQGLRQPQHF.

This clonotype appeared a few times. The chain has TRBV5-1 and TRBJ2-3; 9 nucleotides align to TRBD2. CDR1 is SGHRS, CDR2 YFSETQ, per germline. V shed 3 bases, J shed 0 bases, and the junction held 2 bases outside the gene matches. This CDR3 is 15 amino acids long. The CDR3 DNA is TGCGCCAGCAGCTGGCGGGGGGGAAGCACAGATACGCAGTATTTT. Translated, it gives CASSWRGGSTDTQYF.

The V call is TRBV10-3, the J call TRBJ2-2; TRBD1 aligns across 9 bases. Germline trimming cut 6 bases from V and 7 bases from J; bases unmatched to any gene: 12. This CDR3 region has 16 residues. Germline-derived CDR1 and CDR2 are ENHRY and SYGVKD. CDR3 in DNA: TGTGCCATCAGAATCACTCCGGGACAGGGAGGCGGGGAGCTGTTTTTT. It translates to CAIRITPGQGGGELFF.

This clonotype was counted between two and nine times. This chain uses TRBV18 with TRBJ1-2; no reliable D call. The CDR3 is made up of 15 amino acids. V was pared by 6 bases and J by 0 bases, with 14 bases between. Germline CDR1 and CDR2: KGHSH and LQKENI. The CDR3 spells CASSPYHDTNYGYTF. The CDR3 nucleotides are TGTGCCAGCTCGCCCTACCACGACACTAACTATGGCTACACCTTC. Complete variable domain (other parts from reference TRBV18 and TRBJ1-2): NAGVMQNPRHLVRRRGQEARLRCSPMKGHSHVYWYRQLPEEGLKFMVYLQKENIIDESGMPKERFSAEFPKEGPSILRIQQVVRGDSAAYFCASSPYHDTNYGYTFGSGTRLTVV.

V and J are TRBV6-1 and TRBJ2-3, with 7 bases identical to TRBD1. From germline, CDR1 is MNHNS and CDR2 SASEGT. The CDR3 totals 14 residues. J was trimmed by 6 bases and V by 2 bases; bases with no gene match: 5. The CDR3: CASSELQGSDTQYF. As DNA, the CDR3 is TGTGCCAGCAGTGAATTACAGGGGTCGGATACGCAGTATTTT.